The 28 T cell receptor beta chains below were found in one sample sequenced in a study of T cell responses to AZD1222 COVID-19 vaccine. Using immunoSEQ multiplex PCR, the repertoire was profiled, and TCRdb retains in-frame clones only, with some absent. The sample carries about 66,000 clones, roughly 91% recorded once. Sequenced material: peripheral blood, taken 28 days after the second dose of the MenACWY control vaccine. These receptors all stem from an adult who received the MenACWY meningococcal vaccine as a control.

This clone appeared a few times. The chain joins TRBV2 to TRBJ2-3; 9 nucleotides line up with TRBD1. J gave up 3 bases and V 6 bases, and 7 bases lay outside the gene matches. CDR3 size: 15 residues. Germline V gene lookup returns CDR1 SNHLY and CDR2 FYNNEI. The CDR3 DNA reads TGTGCCAGCAGACAGGGGGCACTTAGGACAGATACGCAGTATTTT. It specifies CASRQGALRTDTQYF. Variable domain in full (rest from reference TRBV2 and TRBJ2-3): EPEVTQTPSHQVTQMGQEVILRCVPISNHLYFYWYRQILGQKVEFLVSFYNNEISEKSEIFDDQFSVERPDGSNFTLKIRSTKLEDSAMYFCASRQGALRTDTQYFGPGTRLTVL.

This rearrangement joins TRBV9 to TRBJ2-1, with 10 bases that match TRBD2. Per the germline V gene, CDR1 is SGDLS and CDR2 is YYNGEE. V shed 4 bases, J shed 5 bases, and the junction held 0 bases outside the gene matches. This CDR3 region has 13 residues. This CDR3 is CASSSGGDNEQFF. DNA for the CDR3: TGTGCCAGCAGCAGCGGGGGGGACAATGAGCAGTTCTTC.

This chain links TRBV28 with TRBJ1-5; no firm D call. The CDR3 length is 15 residues. Germline lookup yields CDR1 MDHEN and CDR2 SYDVKM. V was clipped by 5 bases and J by 6 bases, with 17 bases between them. The CDR3 coding sequence is TGTGCCAGCAGTCCCCCGCGGGGTTCAGGTCAGCCCCAGCATTTT. It specifies CASSPPRGSGQPQHF.

CDR3 DNA: TGTGCCAGCAGTGAGGAACTAGCGGGGGCAGATACGCAGTATTTT. Its protein is CASSEELAGADTQYF. V is TRBV2 and J is TRBJ2-3, with 11 bases fitting TRBD2. CDR1 is SNHLY, CDR2 FYNNEI, per germline. The CDR3 contains 15 residues. V shed 3 bases, J shed 4 bases, and the junction held 3 bases outside the gene matches.

This clone was seen only once. J is TRBJ1-1 and V is TRBV27, with D tentatively TRBD1 (6 bases). Per the germline V gene, CDR1 is MNHEY and CDR2 is SMNVEV (reference sequence). This CDR3 is built from 14 residues. V was trimmed by 6 bases and J by 6 bases, leaving 17 bases between them. Here the CDR3 DNA reads TGTGCCAGCAGAGGGGGAGGAGGGTTGGCTGAAGCTTTCTTT. Its translation is CASRGGGGLAEAFF.

This clone was recorded once. V is TRBV5-4 and J is TRBJ2-7, with D hard to call. The CDR3 totals 14 residues. The germline gives CDR1 SGHNT, CDR2 YYREEE (reference sequence). Trimming stripped 0 bases from V and 2 bases from J, with 9 bases between. Written as DNA, the CDR3 is TGTGCCAGCAGCTTGGAGTACAGTACCTACGAGCAGTACTTC. As protein: CASSLEYSTYEQYF.

This chain uses TRBV7-3 with TRBJ1-1, with 8 bases that match TRBD1. Germline V CDR1 and CDR2: SGHTA, FQGTGA. This CDR3 has 16 residues. The J segment lost 1 base and the V segment lost 4 bases, leaving 8 bases of the junction unmatched. This chain's CDR3 is CASSSDRVGTNTEAFF. The CDR3 DNA reads TGTGCCAGCAGCTCGGACAGGGTGGGGACGAACACTGAAGCTTTCTTT.

This clone was seen once. The J gene is TRBJ2-2, the V gene TRBV6-5; TRBD2 aligns across 7 bases. Germline CDR1 and CDR2: MNHEY and SVGAGI. Trimming at V came to 1 base and at J to 6 bases, leaving 8 bases not matched to a gene. This CDR3 spans 16 amino acids. The CDR3 loop is CASSYFPGAGAGELFF. In DNA, the CDR3 is TGTGCCAGCAGTTACTTTCCCGGGGCGGGGGCCGGGGAGCTGTTTTTT.

This clone was seen more than once but under ten times. This chain joins TRBV20-1 and TRBJ2-5; D is ambiguous. This CDR3 is built from 11 residues. Germline V CDR1 and CDR2: DFQATT, SNEGSKA (reference sequence). V was shortened by 0 bases and J by 5 bases, with 4 bases between the two germline ends. The CDR3: CSARDLETQYF. CDR3 nucleotide sequence: TGCAGTGCTAGAGATCTGGAGACCCAGTACTTC.

The chain joins TRBV18 to TRBJ2-2; D ambiguous. The CDR3 length is 13 residues. V dropped 5 bases and J dropped 4 bases, with 8 bases sitting between them. Germline CDR1 is KGHSH and CDR2 is LQKENI. CDR3 in amino acids: CASSRILTGELFF. The CDR3 DNA reads as TGTGCCAGCTCAAGGATCCTCACCGGGGAGCTGTTTTTT.

CDR3 sequence (DNA): TGTGCCAGCAGCTTCAGCTCCTACGAGCAGTACTTC. Translation: CASSFSSYEQYF. The V gene is TRBV13, the J gene TRBJ2-7; D gene uncertain. The CDR3 contains 12 residues. Germline lookup yields CDR1 PRHDT and CDR2 FYEKMQ (reference sequence). V lost 3 bases and J lost 0, with 3 bases in between.

V gene TRBV7-6 combines with J gene TRBJ2-7; a weak D match, TRBD1 (5 bases). The CDR3 sequence is 14 residues long. Germline-derived CDR1 and CDR2 are SGHVS and FNYEAQ. The V gene lost 1 base and the J gene lost 3 bases, with 10 bases spanning the gap. The CDR3 loop reads CASSLDGANYEQYF. In DNA form, the CDR3 reads TGTGCCAGCAGCTTAGATGGGGCGAACTACGAGCAGTACTTC.

The chain recombines TRBV6-2 or TRBV6-3 with TRBJ2-7; D gene unclear. Germline V gene sequence: CDR1 MNHEY, CDR2 SVGEGT. V was cut by 6 bases and J by 2 bases, with 14 bases left in between. This CDR3 is 14 amino acids long. CDR3 protein: CASSRRTPPYEQYF. The CDR3 nucleotides are TGTGCCAGCAGCCGTAGGACGCCCCCCTACGAGCAGTACTTC.

This sequence joins TRBV18 and TRBJ2-3; 10 positions agree with TRBD1. The CDR3 covers 16 residues. The germline CDR1 and CDR2 sequences are KGHSH and LQKENI. Trimming took 3 bases from V and 1 from J; bases not matched to a gene: 4. The chain's CDR3 is CASSPRGTGGTDTQYF. The CDR3 DNA reads as TGTGCCAGCTCACCCCGAGGGACAGGGGGCACAGATACGCAGTATTTT.

This rearrangement joins TRBV18 to TRBJ1-6; D uncertain. V lost 0 bases, J lost 5 bases, and 2 bases lay in between. There are 13 residues in the CDR3. Germline assignment: CDR1 KGHSH and CDR2 LQKENI. The CDR3 reads CASSPPNNSPLHF. The CDR3 DNA reads as TGTGCCAGCTCACCACCTAATAATTCACCCCTCCACTTT.

This sequence joins TRBV6-1 and TRBJ2-1, with D possibly being TRBD2 (6 bases). The CDR3 runs 18 residues. CDR1 MNHNS and CDR2 SASEGT come from the germline V gene. V shed 4 bases and J shed 1 base, with 20 bases lying between them. The CDR3 loop is CASSGRDRGPASYNEQFF. CDR3 coding DNA: TGTGCCAGCAGTGGGCGGGATCGGGGTCCGGCTTCCTACAATGAGCAGTTCTTC.

The J gene is TRBJ1-5, the V gene TRBV2; possible D gene TRBD1, 5 bases. This CDR3 spans 15 amino acids. Germline lookup yields CDR1 SNHLY and CDR2 FYNNEI. V shed 6 bases and J shed 5 bases, with 17 bases lying between them. CDR3 nucleotide sequence: TGTGCCAGCAGCCCTCAGGAACAGGTTTATCAGCCCCAGCATTTT. Its translation is CASSPQEQVYQPQHF.

The gene calls are TRBV11-2 and TRBJ2-1, with TRBD2 identical over 7 bases. J was trimmed by 5 bases and V by 3 bases; bases with no gene match: 4. The length of the CDR3 is 14 residues. CDR1 and CDR2 (germline): SGHAT, FQNNGV. In DNA, the CDR3 is TGTGCCAGCAGCTTCGGGACTAACCACAATGAGCAGTTCTTC. Its translation is CASSFGTNHNEQFF.

The DNA for the CDR3 is TGTGCCAGCTCACCTGGGACAGGGGAGTTCTTC. It encodes CASSPGTGEFF. V gene TRBV18 combines with J gene TRBJ2-1, with 10 bases that match TRBD1. V shed 3 bases and J 14 bases; nucleotides not matched to a gene: 1. The V gene's germline CDR1 is KGHSH and CDR2 LQKENI. This CDR3 is built from 11 residues. The complete variable domain, with remaining parts taken from reference TRBV18 and TRBJ2-1, reads NAGVMQNPRHLVRRRGQEARLRCSPMKGHSHVYWYRQLPEEGLKFMVYLQKENIIDESGMPKERFSAEFPKEGPSILRIQQVVRGDSAAYFCASSPGTGEFFGPGTRLTVL.

The rearrangement links TRBV11-2 to TRBJ1-1; TRBD1 agrees at 11 bases. With 5 bases clipped from V and 0 bases from J, the junction kept 8 bases outside the gene matches. This CDR3 contains 17 residues. CDR1 and CDR2 from the germline V gene are SGHAT and FQNNGV. The CDR3 protein is CASSPGQGVFMNTEAFF. The CDR3 nucleotides are TGTGCCAGCAGCCCGGGACAGGGGGTGTTCATGAACACTGAAGCTTTCTTT.

The chain recombines TRBV27 with TRBJ2-3; no clear D gene. Germline CDR1 and CDR2: MNHEY and SMNVEV (reference sequence). With 2 bases removed from V and 0 bases from J, the gap between germline ends came to 6 bases. The CDR3 sequence is 14 residues long. CDR3 nucleotide sequence: TGTGCCAGCAGTTTAAAGGAAAGCACAGATACGCAGTATTTT. It codes for CASSLKESTDTQYF.

This clone was seen only once. The chain is built from TRBV6-5 and TRBJ1-1, with 7 bases matching TRBD1. Germline loops: CDR1 MNHEY, CDR2 SVGAGI. The V and J ends lost 2 bases and 10 bases, in that order; junction bases with no gene match: 4. This CDR3 is built from 12 residues. The CDR3 sequence is CASSYRQGGAFF. The CDR3 region has the DNA TGTGCCAGCAGTTACCGACAGGGCGGAGCTTTCTTT.

The chain recombines TRBV7-2 with TRBJ1-1, with 7 bases fitting TRBD1. The CDR3 totals 15 residues. Trimming at V came to 5 bases and at J to 4 bases, leaving 10 bases not matched to a gene. Germline V gene lookup returns CDR1 SGHTA and CDR2 FQGNSA. CDR3 nucleotide sequence: TGTGCCAGCAGCCCGCGACAGGGCTGGAGCACTGAAGCTTTCTTT. Translation gives CASSPRQGWSTEAFF.

The chain is built from TRBV5-1 and TRBJ2-7, with 7 bases matching TRBD2. The CDR3 is 13 amino acids. The germline V gene encodes CDR1 SGHRS and CDR2 YFSETQ. V was clipped by 6 bases and J by 4 bases; unmatched bases: 7. This chain's CDR3 is CASTDPGGYEQYF. In DNA, the CDR3 is TGCGCCAGCACCGACCCCGGGGGGTACGAGCAGTACTTC.

This clone occurred once. The V and J genes are TRBV28 and TRBJ1-2; TRBD1 matches 7 bases. V was pared by 2 bases and J by 8 bases, with 14 bases of the junction left unmatched. Germline V gene data show CDR1 as MDHEN and CDR2 as SYDVKM. The CDR3 runs 16 residues. CDR3 DNA sequence: TGTGCCAGCAGTTTACCTAACACAGGGGTAGGAGAAGGCTACACCTTC. Protein sequence: CASSLPNTGVGEGYTF.

The rearrangement joins TRBV3-1 (or the pseudogene TRBV3-2) to TRBJ2-3, with TRBD2 as a possible D gene (5 bases). This CDR3 is built from 15 residues. Germline V gene data show CDR1 as LGHDT and CDR2 as YNNKEL (reference sequence). Trimming removed 4 bases at V and 0 bases at J, with 11 bases between. The CDR3 coding sequence is TGTGCCAGCAGCCGCTGGCGGACTAGCACAGATACGCAGTATTTT. It yields the protein CASSRWRTSTDTQYF.

The chain combines TRBV7-9 with TRBJ2-7, with a tentative D call TRBD1 (5 bases). V gave up 5 bases and J gave up 0 bases, with 14 bases separating them. This CDR3 has 15 residues. Germline V lookup: CDR1 SEHNR, CDR2 FQNEAQ (reference sequence). Written as DNA, the CDR3 is TGTGCCAGCAGCCCACAGGACGGCAGCTCCTACGAGCAGTACTTC. Residues: CASSPQDGSSYEQYF. Drawing the rest from reference TRBV7-9 and TRBJ2-7, the complete variable domain is DTGVSQNPRHKITKRGQNVTFRCDPISEHNRLYWYRQTLGQGPEFLTYFQNEAQLEKSRLLSDRFSAERPKGSFSTLEIQRTEQGDSAMYLCASSPQDGSSYEQYFGPGTRLTVT.

The V gene is TRBV10-3, the J gene TRBJ1-5, with D possibly TRBD1 on 5 matching bases. Trimming removed 3 bases at V and 2 bases at J, with 11 bases between. The CDR3 spans 15 residues. Per the germline V gene, CDR1 is ENHRY and CDR2 is SYGVKD. The DNA of the CDR3 is TGTGCCATCAGTGATCGGGGGGTGGGCAATCAGCCCCAGCATTTT. This sequence encodes CAISDRGVGNQPQHF.